This T cell receptor (beta chain) appears in the sequencing data of a study of response to subunit inactivated influenza vaccine. One entry per CDR3 protein results from TCRdb running MiXCR on the RT-PCR reads. In the table there are about 830,000 distinct CDR3 sequences, around a sixth of which are singletons. The germline V gene has CDR1 MNHEY and CDR2 SVGEGT. V was cut by 5 bases and J by 9 bases, with 22 bases left in between. The CDR3 contains 15 residues. Points on this clonotype: Its target is unknown.

Study-wide results and limits: Authors suggested few new T cells are recruited by each seasonal influenza vaccination.

This chain links TRBV6-2 or TRBV6-3 with TRBJ1-1, with TRBD1 as a possible D gene (6 bases). The TCR originated in a man between 50 and 59 years old who received an inactivated influenza vaccine. Sequenced here: PBMCs from blood, sampled roughly 5 days after vaccination. The CDR3 bases are TGTGCCAGCAGTCTGCGGGGGCGAACTCAATCAAAAGCTTTCTTT. Protein product: CASSLRGRTQSKAFF.